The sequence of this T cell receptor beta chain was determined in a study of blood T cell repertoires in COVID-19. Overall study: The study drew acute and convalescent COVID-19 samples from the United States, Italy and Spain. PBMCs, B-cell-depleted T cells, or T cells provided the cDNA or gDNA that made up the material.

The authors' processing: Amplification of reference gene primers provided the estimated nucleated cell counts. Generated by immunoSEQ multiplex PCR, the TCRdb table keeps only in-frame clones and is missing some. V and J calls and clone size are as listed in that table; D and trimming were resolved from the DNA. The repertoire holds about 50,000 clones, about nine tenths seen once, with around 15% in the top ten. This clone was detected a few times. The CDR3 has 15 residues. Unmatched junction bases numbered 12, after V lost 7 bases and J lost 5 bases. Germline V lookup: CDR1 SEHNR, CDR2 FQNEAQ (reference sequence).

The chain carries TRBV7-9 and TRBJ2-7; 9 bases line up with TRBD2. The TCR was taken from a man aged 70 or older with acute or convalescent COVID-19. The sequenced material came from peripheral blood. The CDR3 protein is CASTSPGLARDEQYF. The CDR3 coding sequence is TGTGCCAGCACCTCGCCGGGACTAGCTCGCGACGAGCAGTACTTC.